The entry below describes one TCR beta chain. The data stem from a study of radiotherapy plus CTLA-4 blockade in lung cancer. With 0 bases clipped from V and 5 bases from J, the junction kept 11 bases outside the gene matches. This CDR3 comprises 17 residues. Assay used: immunoSEQ multiplex PCR; TCRdb lists only in-frame clones, some missing. The sample yields under 25,000 clones, approximately 70% seen once. This clonotype was obtained from a human donor with non-small cell lung cancer who had stable disease on radiotherapy plus ipilimumab. Source: peripheral blood, taken from a patient treated with radiotherapy plus ipilimumab. The chain links TRBV23-1 to TRBJ2-5, with TRBD1 matching 8 bases. TRBV23-1 is classed as an ORF, of uncertain function. The CDR3 spells CASSQSYPWQGAETQYF. As DNA, the CDR3 is TGCGCCAGCAGTCAATCGTACCCCTGGCAGGGGGCCGAGACCCAGTACTTC.